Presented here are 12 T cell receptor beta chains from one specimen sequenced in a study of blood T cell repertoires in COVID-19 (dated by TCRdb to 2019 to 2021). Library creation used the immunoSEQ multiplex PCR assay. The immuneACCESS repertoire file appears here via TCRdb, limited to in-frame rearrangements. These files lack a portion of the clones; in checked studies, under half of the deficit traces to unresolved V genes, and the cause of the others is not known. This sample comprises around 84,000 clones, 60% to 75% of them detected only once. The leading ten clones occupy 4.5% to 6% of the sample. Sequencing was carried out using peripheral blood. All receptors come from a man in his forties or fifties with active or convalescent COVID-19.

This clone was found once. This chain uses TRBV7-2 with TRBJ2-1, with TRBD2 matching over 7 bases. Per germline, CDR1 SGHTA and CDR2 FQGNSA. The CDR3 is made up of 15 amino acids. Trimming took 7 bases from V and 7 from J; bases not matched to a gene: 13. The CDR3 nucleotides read TGTGCCAGCACCCCACCGGGGGGACCGAGGAATGAGCAGTTCTTC. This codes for CASTPPGGPRNEQFF.

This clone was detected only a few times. CDR3 nucleotide sequence: TGTGCCAGCAGATCACTCGGGGAGGGCACTGAAGCTTTCTTT. Amino acids: CASRSLGEGTEAFF. The chain joins TRBV5-4 to TRBJ1-1; D gene uncertain. Germline V gene lookup returns CDR1 SGHNT and CDR2 YYREEE (reference sequence). V lost 5 bases and J lost 4, with 15 bases in between. The length of the CDR3 is 14 residues. The entire variable domain, with the rest obtained from reference TRBV5-4 and TRBJ1-1, is as follows: ETGVTQSPTHLIKTRGQQVTLRCSSQSGHNTVSWYQQALGQGPQFIFQYYREEENGRGNFPPRFSGLQFPNYSSELNVNALELDDSALYLCASRSLGEGTEAFFGQGTRLTVV.

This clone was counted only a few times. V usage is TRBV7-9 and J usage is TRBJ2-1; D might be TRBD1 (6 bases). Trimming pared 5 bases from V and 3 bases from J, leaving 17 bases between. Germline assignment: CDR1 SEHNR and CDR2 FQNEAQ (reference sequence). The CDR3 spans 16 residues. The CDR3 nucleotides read TGTGCCAGCAGCCTCACTATAGTACAGGGCTACAATGAGCAGTTCTTC. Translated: CASSLTIVQGYNEQFF.

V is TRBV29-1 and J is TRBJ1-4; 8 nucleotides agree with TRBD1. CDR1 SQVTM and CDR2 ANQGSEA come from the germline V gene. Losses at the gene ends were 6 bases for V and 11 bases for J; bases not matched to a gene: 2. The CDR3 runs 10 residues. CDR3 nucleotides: TGCAGCGTCCGACAGGGGAAACTGTTTTTT. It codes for CSVRQGKLFF.

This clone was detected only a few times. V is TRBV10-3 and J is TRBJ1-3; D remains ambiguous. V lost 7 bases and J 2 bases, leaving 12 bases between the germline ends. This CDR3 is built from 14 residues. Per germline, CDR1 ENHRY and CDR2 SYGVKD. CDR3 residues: CAITLGGTGNTIYF. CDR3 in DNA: TGTGCCATCACTCTCGGCGGTACTGGAAACACCATATATTTT.

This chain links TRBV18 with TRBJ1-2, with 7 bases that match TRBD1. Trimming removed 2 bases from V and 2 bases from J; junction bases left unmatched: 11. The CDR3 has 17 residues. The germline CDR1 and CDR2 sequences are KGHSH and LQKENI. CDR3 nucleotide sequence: TGTGCCAGCTCACCAAGAGGGGGCGGTCTGGAGAACTATGGCTACACCTTC. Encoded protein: CASSPRGGGLENYGYTF.

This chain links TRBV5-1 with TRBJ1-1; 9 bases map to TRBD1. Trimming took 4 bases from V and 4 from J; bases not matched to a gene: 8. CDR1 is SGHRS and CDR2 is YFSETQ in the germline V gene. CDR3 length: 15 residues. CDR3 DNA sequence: TGCGCCAGCAGCCCGGGGACAGGGCCCAGCACTGAAGCTTTCTTT. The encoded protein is CASSPGTGPSTEAFF. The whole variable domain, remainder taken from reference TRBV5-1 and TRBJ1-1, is KAGVTQTPRYLIKTRGQQVTLSCSPISGHRSVSWYQQTPGQGLQFLFEYFSETQRNKGNFPGRFSGRQFSNSRSEMNVSTLELGDSALYLCASSPGTGPSTEAFFGQGTRLTVV.

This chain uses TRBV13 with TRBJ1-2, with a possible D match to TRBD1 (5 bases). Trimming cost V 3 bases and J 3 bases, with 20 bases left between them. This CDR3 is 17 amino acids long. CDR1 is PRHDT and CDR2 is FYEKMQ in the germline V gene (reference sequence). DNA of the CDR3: TGTGCCAGCAGCTTGGGCCAGGGATTAGGTACCGACTATGGCTACACCTTC. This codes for CASSLGQGLGTDYGYTF.

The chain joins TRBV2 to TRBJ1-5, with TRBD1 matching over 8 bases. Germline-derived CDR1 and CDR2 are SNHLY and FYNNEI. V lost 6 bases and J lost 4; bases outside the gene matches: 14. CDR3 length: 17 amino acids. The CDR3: CASRPDRTGPWNQPQHF. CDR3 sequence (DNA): TGTGCCAGCAGGCCAGACAGGACAGGGCCCTGGAATCAGCCCCAGCATTTT.

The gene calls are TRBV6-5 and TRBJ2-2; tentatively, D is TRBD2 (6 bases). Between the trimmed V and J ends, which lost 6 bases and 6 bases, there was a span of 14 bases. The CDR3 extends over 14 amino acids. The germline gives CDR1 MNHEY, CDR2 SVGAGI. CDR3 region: CASRRDGGAGELFF. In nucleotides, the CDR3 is TGTGCCAGCAGGCGGGACGGCGGAGCCGGGGAGCTGTTTTTT.

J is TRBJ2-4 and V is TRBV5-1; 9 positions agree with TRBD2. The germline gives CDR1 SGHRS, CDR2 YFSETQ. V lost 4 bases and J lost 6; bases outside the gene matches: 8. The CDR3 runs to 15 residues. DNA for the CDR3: TGCGCCAGCAGCGAGGGACTAGCCCTCGGAAACATTCAGTACTTC. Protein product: CASSEGLALGNIQYF.

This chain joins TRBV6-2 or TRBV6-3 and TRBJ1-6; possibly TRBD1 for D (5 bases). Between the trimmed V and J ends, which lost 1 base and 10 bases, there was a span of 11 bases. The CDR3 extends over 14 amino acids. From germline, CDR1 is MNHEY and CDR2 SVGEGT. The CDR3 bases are TGTGCCAGCAGTTACTTGACAGCTTCATCACCCCTCCACTTT. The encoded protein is CASSYLTASSPLHF.